The entry below gives a single T cell receptor (beta chain) sequence along with its context. Its target antigen remains unknown. No clone much larger than this one lies a single base away; base qualities are absent. The immunoSEQ Assay, a bias-controlled multiplex PCR, was used to amplify TCRbeta CDR3 regions from genomic DNA. For the original study's pipeline: The number of nucleated cells in each sample was estimated from the amplification of reference gene primers within the assay. Sequence reads were collapsed and filtered to measure the absolute abundance of every unique TCRbeta CDR3 rearrangement. For each sample, productive Simpson clonality was calculated by taking the square root of Simpson's diversity index across productive rearrangements. In its TCRdb copy, this immuneACCESS table keeps in-frame sequences only and misses some clones. Where compared with another copy, unresolved V genes explain less than half of these, and the others have no known cause. V and J calls and clone size are given by that table; D and trimming were obtained from the DNA. In this sample the table shows some 370,000 clones, around 83% of which occur a single time. The ten largest clones capture around 5.1% of the sample.

These data belong to a study of blood T cell repertoires in COVID-19 (dated by TCRdb to between 2020 and 2021). Turning to the overall study: The collaborator samples originated in the United States, Italy and Spain and spanned the acute and convalescent phases of COVID-19. The prospective study material was composed of cDNA or gDNA derived from T cells, B-cell-depleted T cells, or PBMCs. Subjects who had been exposed to COVID-19, were actively infected with it, or had recovered from it provided the deeply sampled blood TCRbeta repertoires that made up the dataset. The repertoires were made available in a free public database intended to serve as a resource for research on the immune response to SARS-CoV-2. The samples were drawn from two sources: the first 160 participants of the ongoing ImmuneRACE study, and over 950 subjects contributed by 6 global collaborators. Sample metadata almost always included a de-identified subject ID, COVID-19 status, age in years and sex. Where available, HLA class I and class II types were taken from metadata supplied by the sample provider and were not determined by assay-based typing. Overall study results and their limits: Clinical and demographic metadata were provided uncurated, with the amount varying by source and participant.

Participants in the prospective study were enrolled through a virtual design, were aged roughly 18 to 100 years, and lived in some 24 United States geographic areas. To assign participants to cohorts, the prospective study relied on clinical history that participants themselves reported in a screening survey and a study questionnaire. Recovered participants in ImmuneRACE Cohort 3 were defined as having two consecutive negative NP/OP PCR tests, clearance from a healthcare professional, or resolution of symptoms. Mobile phlebotomists in the prospective study collected whole blood, serum and a nasopharyngeal or oropharyngeal swab from every participant. Prospective study participants could optionally give additional blood draws and questionnaires over a roughly two-month period. Prospective study blood samples were shipped either frozen or at room temperature before DNA extraction. Looking up the germline V gene yields CDR1 SGHDN and CDR2 FVKESK. The cysteine opens and the phenylalanine closes a CDR3 of 16 amino acids. The entry retains the CDR3 DNA only, 48 bases that are in frame from base 1. Germline trimming amounts to 0 bases on V and 4 bases on J, with 5 as the count of junction bases outside the gene matches.

Recombination connected TRBV14 to TRBJ2-1; 8 of the junction bases match TRBD2. Sequenced sample: PBMCs or T cells enriched from blood (not recorded which). This TCR was recovered from a woman in her forties or fifties who had recovered from COVID-19. The sequence in DNA is TGTGCCAGCAGCCAAGAAACGGGGGGGCCGTACAATGAGCAGTTCTTC. This codes for CASSQETGGPYNEQFF.